The rows below give T cell receptor beta chains drawn from one sample of a study of vaccination and CD4 T cells after COVID-19. The antigens of these receptors remain unknown. MiXCR, applied by TCRdb to the PCR reads, yields one record per CDR3 protein. Counted here are some 26,000 distinct CDR3 sequences, about 50% occurring once; the ten biggest clones make up under 30%. The sample consisted of CD4+ T cells from blood, cultured in vitro, taken before SARS-CoV-2 vaccination. Receptors originate from a human donor who received a COVID-19 vaccine. The CDR3 runs from the conserved cysteine through the conserved F or W. D genes are given only for firm matches. Clone size is given for some rows only: seen once, a few or many times, or a class if the clone is expanded.

j_gene,d_gene,v_gene,abundance,CDR3aa,CDR3nt
TRBJ1-2,NA,TRBV5-4,NA,CASSPHEDYGYTF,TGTGCCAGCAGCCCCCATGAGGACTATGGCTACACCTTC
TRBJ1-2,TRBD1,TRBV2,NA,CASVRDREDKTGYTF,TGTGCCAGCGTTAGGGACAGGGAAGATAAAACTGGCTACACCTTC
TRBJ2-3,NA,TRBV27,NA,CASREAVTDTQYF,TGTGCCAGCAGGGAGGCCGTCACAGATACGCAGTATTTT
TRBJ2-2,NA,TRBV20-1,NA,CSAREAGTGELFF,TGCAGTGCTAGAGAGGCAGGGACTGGGGAGCTGTTTTTT
TRBJ2-1,NA,TRBV24-1,NA,CATSGTVYNEQFF,TGTGCCACCAGTGGGACGGTTTACAATGAGCAGTTCTTC
TRBJ1-5,NA,TRBV19,few,CASSLLLGRTASNQPQHF,TGTGCCAGTAGTCTGCTCCTTGGTCGGACAGCTAGCAATCAGCCCCAGCATTTT
TRBJ2-3,NA,TRBV20-1,few,CSAPEGGLPDTQYF,TGCAGTGCCCCCGAGGGGGGCCTGCCAGATACGCAGTATTTT
TRBJ1-2,NA,TRBV2,NA,CASSEEGRGGYTF,TGTGCCAGCAGTGAAGAAGGAAGGGGGGGCTACACCTTC
TRBJ2-7,TRBD1,TRBV2,NA,CASSSGTGYEQYF,TGTGCCAGCAGCTCCGGGACAGGGTACGAGCAGTACTTC
TRBJ1-2,TRBD1,TRBV20-1,few,CSASRPGGLSYGYTF,TGCAGTGCTAGTCGTCCAGGGGGCTTAAGCTATGGCTACACCTTC
TRBJ2-5,TRBD1,TRBV2,few,CASGQVRETQYF,TGTGCCAGCGGACAGGTTCGAGAGACCCAGTACTTC
TRBJ1-2,NA,TRBV20-1,NA,CSAKSGARGGYTF,TGCAGTGCTAAATCCGGGGCGAGGGGCGGCTACACCTTC
TRBJ1-5,NA,TRBV19,NA,CASSIIHHLYQPQHF,TGTGCCAGTAGTATCATCCACCACCTCTATCAGCCCCAGCATTTT
TRBJ2-7,TRBD2,TRBV7-2,NA,CASSLATAGVGYEQYF,TGTGCCAGCAGCTTAGCGACGGCGGGGGTCGGCTACGAGCAGTACTTC
TRBJ2-3,NA,TRBV20-1,NA,CSAPPTVSSTDTQYF,TGCAGTGCTCCCCCGACAGTCTCTAGCACAGATACGCAGTATTTT
TRBJ2-5,NA,TRBV7-9,NA,CASSLGRLEETQYF,TGTGCCAGCAGCTTAGGACGGCTCGAGGAGACCCAGTACTTC